These 24 T cell receptor beta chains share one sample of origin, sequenced in a study of blood T cell repertoires in COVID-19. The repertoire was sequenced with immunoSEQ multiplex PCR; TCRdb's copy has only in-frame clones and lacks some. Of 200,000 to 250,000 clones listed, 83% are singletons. The sample comprised peripheral blood. Source of these receptors: a woman between 45 and 65 years old with acute or convalescent COVID-19.

This chain connects TRBV19 to TRBJ1-1, with no clear D. V lost 4 bases, J lost 3 bases, and 15 bases lay in between. The CDR3 extends over 15 amino acids. Germline values: CDR1 LNHDA, CDR2 SQIVND (reference sequence). The CDR3, as DNA: TGTGCCAGTAGTACGTCTGGCAGGAAATACACTGAAGCTTTCTTT. Protein: CASSTSGRKYTEAFF.

In its sample, this clone was seen once. The chain carries TRBV3-1 (or the pseudogene TRBV3-2) and TRBJ1-1, with D possibly being TRBD1 (5 bases). The CDR3 is made up of 15 amino acids. Trimming left V 0 bases short and J 0 bases short, with 8 bases between. Per germline, CDR1 LGHDT and CDR2 YNNKEL (reference sequence). The DNA of the CDR3 is TGTGCCAGCAGCCAAGATGGGGCCCTGAACACTGAAGCTTTCTTT. Translating gives CASSQDGALNTEAFF.

The gene calls are TRBV6-6 and TRBJ1-1; tentatively, D is TRBD1 (5 bases). V was pared by 4 bases and J by 3 bases, with 12 bases between. The V gene's germline CDR1 is MNHNY and CDR2 SVGAGI (reference sequence). The CDR3 contains 14 residues. The CDR3 loop is CASSWGRGDTEAFF. The CDR3 DNA sequence: TGTGCCAGCAGTTGGGGACGGGGGGACACTGAAGCTTTCTTT.

The rearrangement joins TRBV30 to TRBJ1-2, with D tentatively TRBD1 (6 bases). CDR1 GTSNPN and CDR2 SVGIG come from the germline V gene (reference sequence). V lost 3 bases and J lost 12, with 17 bases in between. This CDR3 contains 12 residues. CDR3 residues: CAWRGGVQGDTF. In nucleotides, the CDR3 is TGTGCCTGGAGAGGGGGGGTACAGGGAGACACCTTC.

The chain carries TRBV28 and TRBJ1-5; TRBD1 is a possible D gene (5 bases). Trimming stripped 6 bases from V and 4 bases from J, with 16 bases between. Germline CDR1 is MDHEN and CDR2 is SYDVKM. This CDR3 comprises 15 residues. The CDR3 protein is CASSPGRGGNQPQHF. In nucleotides, the CDR3 is TGTGCCAGCAGCCCTGGGAGGGGTGGGAATCAGCCCCAGCATTTT.

This clone came up once. The chain joins TRBV10-1 to TRBJ2-7; TRBD2 might be the D (5 bases). The V end lost 0 bases, the J end lost 5 bases, and 11 bases lay between the germline ends. This CDR3 is built from 14 residues. Per the germline V gene, CDR1 is WNHNN and CDR2 is SYGVQD (reference sequence). In DNA, the CDR3 is TGCGCCAGCAGTGAGTCGAGGGCCCGAGACGAGCAGTACTTC. Protein product: CASSESRARDEQYF.

V usage is TRBV2 and J usage is TRBJ1-2, with D perhaps matching TRBD1 (6 bases). The CDR3 extends over 16 amino acids. V lost 2 bases, J lost 0 bases, and 13 bases lay in between. Germline V gene lookup returns CDR1 SNHLY and CDR2 FYNNEI. CDR3 DNA: TGTGCCAGCAGTGAACAGGGGAGGGTAGCTAACTATGGCTACACCTTC. Its translation: CASSEQGRVANYGYTF.

This clone was observed a few times. The J gene is TRBJ2-5, the V gene TRBV28; 15 bases match TRBD2. The CDR3 length is 23 residues. V was pared by 1 base and J by 1 base, with 19 bases of the junction left unmatched. CDR1 and CDR2 from the germline V gene are MDHEN and SYDVKM. CDR3 bases: TGTGCCAGCAGTTTATTTCCATTTGGTACCGGACTAGCGGGGGGGCTAACCCAAGAGACCCAGTACTTC. Translated: CASSLFPFGTGLAGGLTQETQYF.

The chain is built from TRBV30 and TRBJ1-4, with TRBD1 matching over 9 bases. This CDR3 is 14 amino acids long. Germline V lookup: CDR1 GTSNPN, CDR2 SVGIG (reference sequence). V gave up 2 bases and J gave up 5 bases; unmatched junction bases: 3. The CDR3 reads CAWSPGQGNEKLFF. CDR3 coding DNA: TGTGCCTGGAGTCCGGGACAGGGAAATGAAAAACTGTTTTTT.

This rearrangement joins TRBV3-1 (or the pseudogene TRBV3-2) to TRBJ2-7; 7 bases are shared with TRBD1. J was trimmed by 0 bases and V by 3 bases; bases with no gene match: 5. This CDR3 spans 15 amino acids. Germline CDR1 LGHDT, CDR2 YNNKEL (reference sequence). The DNA of the CDR3 is TGTGCCAGCAGCCAGGGACAGCCGAGCTCCTACGAGCAGTACTTC. Its translation: CASSQGQPSSYEQYF.

The V and J genes are TRBV27 and TRBJ2-5; a weak D match, TRBD2 (6 bases). This CDR3 is 14 amino acids long. Germline values: CDR1 MNHEY, CDR2 SMNVEV (reference sequence). With 3 bases removed from V and 5 bases from J, the gap between germline ends came to 13 bases. The CDR3 nucleotides are TGTGCCAGCAGTTTCGGGGGAGTCCGGGAGACCCAGTACTTC. The encoded protein is CASSFGGVRETQYF.

This chain links TRBV12-3 or TRBV12-4 with TRBJ1-2; 10 nucleotides align to TRBD1. The CDR3 runs to 13 residues. The ends lost 6 bases at V and 7 bases at J; junction bases unmatched: 5. CDR3 sequence reads: CASRATGGSGYTF. In DNA form, the CDR3 reads TGTGCCAGCAGGGCGACAGGGGGCAGTGGCTACACCTTC.

In this sample, this clone turned up a few times. V gene TRBV5-1 combines with J gene TRBJ2-7, with 8 bases matching TRBD1. Germline assignment: CDR1 SGHRS and CDR2 YFSETQ. The CDR3 spans 16 residues. With 4 bases clipped from V and 2 bases from J, the junction kept 11 bases outside the gene matches. CDR3 sequence reads: CASSLTSRTGTYEQYF. The CDR3 nucleotides read TGCGCCAGCAGCCTGACATCCCGGACAGGGACCTACGAGCAGTACTTC.

CDR3 nucleotides: TGTGCCAGCAGTTTCAAGCGGGAGACGACTTGGAATGAGCAGTTCTTC. It codes for CASSFKRETTWNEQFF. V and J are TRBV28 and TRBJ2-1; 8 positions agree with TRBD2. J lost 7 bases, V lost 3 bases, and 11 bases had no gene match. The CDR3 loop spans 16 amino acids. Germline loops: CDR1 MDHEN, CDR2 SYDVKM.

The V call is TRBV10-3, the J call TRBJ2-1, with 10 nucleotides matching TRBD1. The V segment lost 8 bases and the J segment 0 bases; nucleotides outside the gene matches: 4. Germline CDR1 and CDR2: ENHRY and SYGVKD. This CDR3 contains 15 residues. CDR3 in DNA: TGTGCCATCGGGACAGGGGTCGCCTCCTACAATGAGCAGTTCTTC. This codes for CAIGTGVASYNEQFF.

The chain has TRBV28 and TRBJ1-1; perhaps TRBD1 as D (6 bases). The germline CDR1 and CDR2 sequences are MDHEN and SYDVKM. The CDR3 has 12 residues. Trimming removed 11 bases at V and 1 base at J, with 11 bases between. The CDR3 region has the DNA TGTGCCGGGGGCGATAAGAACACTGAAGCTTTCTTT. The encoded protein is CAGGDKNTEAFF.

V gene TRBV5-4 combines with J gene TRBJ1-1, with 8 bases fitting TRBD1. Germline trimming cut 3 bases from V and 1 base from J; bases unmatched to any gene: 8. CDR1 SGHNT and CDR2 YYREEE come from the germline V gene (reference sequence). The CDR3 spans 16 residues. CDR3: CASSSGQANRNTEAFF. The CDR3, as DNA: TGTGCCAGCAGCTCGGGACAGGCAAACAGGAACACTGAAGCTTTCTTT.

This clone was seen a few times. This chain links TRBV21-1 with TRBJ1-5; the table names TRBD1, a call not compared with the DNA. TRBV21-1 constitutes a pseudogene. The CDR3 is 16 residues long. The CDR3 DNA reads as TGTGCCAGCAGCAAAGAAGGGGCCCCAAGCAATCAGCCCCAGCATTTT. This codes for CASSKEGAPSNQPQHF.

This rearrangement joins TRBV5-6 to TRBJ2-3, with D tentatively TRBD1 (5 bases). Trimming took 4 bases from V and 5 from J, leaving 14 bases between them. Germline CDR1 is SGHDT and CDR2 is YYEEEE. This CDR3 is 14 amino acids long. CDR3: CASSLRAGQDTQYF. The CDR3 nucleotides read TGTGCCAGCAGCCTGCGAGCAGGGCAAGATACGCAGTATTTT.

This chain joins TRBV20-1 and TRBJ1-1; D call uncertain. Germline V gene sequence: CDR1 DFQATT, CDR2 SNEGSKA (reference sequence). The length of the CDR3 is 11 residues. Trimming shortened V by 0 bases and J by 8 bases, and 7 bases separated the two germline ends. DNA for the CDR3: TGCAGTGCTAGAGATCCTTTAGAAGCTTTCTTT. This sequence encodes CSARDPLEAFF.

As regards this clone: The limits of the CDR3 on the DNA are not certain, so only TCRdb's listed CDR3 is given. The rearrangement joins TRBV12-3 or TRBV12-4 to TRBJ2-4; the table names TRBD1, a call not compared with the DNA. The CDR3 has 13 amino acids, counting both end residues. CDR3 loop: CASSSAPGQGEYF.

This chain links TRBV3-1 (or the pseudogene TRBV3-2) with TRBJ2-7; 9 bases agree with TRBD1. Unmatched junction bases numbered 10, after V lost 0 bases and J lost 7 bases. This CDR3 has 16 residues. Germline-derived CDR1 and CDR2 are LGHDT and YNNKEL (reference sequence). The CDR3 is CASSQDRMGQGREQYF. CDR3 DNA: TGTGCCAGCAGCCAAGATAGGATGGGACAGGGTCGAGAGCAGTACTTC.

V and J are TRBV4-1 and TRBJ1-5, with D perhaps matching TRBD1 (5 bases). Germline-derived CDR1 and CDR2 are MGHRA and YSYEKL. There are 15 residues in the CDR3. The germline V and J ends were trimmed by 1 base and 2 bases, with 9 bases remaining between them. The CDR3 DNA reads TGCGCCAGCAGCCAAGTCCAGGGCGGCAATCAGCCCCAGCATTTT. Its protein product is CASSQVQGGNQPQHF.

The chain has TRBV24-1 and TRBJ2-2, with a weak D call TRBD1 (6 bases). Germline loops: CDR1 KGHDR, CDR2 SFDVKD. The CDR3 totals 17 residues. The V and J ends lost 3 bases and 4 bases respectively, with 17 bases between them. CDR3 sequence (DNA): TGTGCCACCAGTGATCGATATACAGGGCGAGGCACCGGGGAGCTGTTTTTT. It codes for CATSDRYTGRGTGELFF.